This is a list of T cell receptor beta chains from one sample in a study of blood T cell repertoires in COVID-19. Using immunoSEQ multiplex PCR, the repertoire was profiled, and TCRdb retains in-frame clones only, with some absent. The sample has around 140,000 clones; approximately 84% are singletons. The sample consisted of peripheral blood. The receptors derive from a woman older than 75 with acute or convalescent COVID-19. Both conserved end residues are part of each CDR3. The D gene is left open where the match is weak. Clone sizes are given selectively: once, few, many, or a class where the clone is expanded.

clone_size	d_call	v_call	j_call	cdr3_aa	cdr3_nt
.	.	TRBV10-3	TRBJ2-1	CATLLEAGNEQFF	TGTGCCACCCTCCTGGAGGCAGGAAATGAGCAGTTCTTC
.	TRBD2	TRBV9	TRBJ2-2	CASSFSGTVTGELFF	TGTGCCAGCAGCTTTAGCGGGACCGTCACCGGGGAGCTGTTTTTT
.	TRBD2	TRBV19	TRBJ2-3	CASSTPGLAGGADTQYF	TGTGCCAGTAGTACGCCGGGACTAGCGGGAGGAGCAGATACGCAGTATTTT
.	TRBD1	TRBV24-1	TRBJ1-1	CATSDWAGTANTEAFF	TGTGCCACCAGTGATTGGGCCGGGACAGCGAACACTGAAGCTTTCTTT
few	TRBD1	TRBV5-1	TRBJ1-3	CASSRLTGEGNTIYF	TGCGCCAGCAGCCGCCTGACAGGGGAAGGAAACACCATATATTTT
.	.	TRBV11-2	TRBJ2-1	CASSLLLARNEQFF	TGTGCCAGCAGCTTATTGCTAGCCAGGAATGAGCAGTTCTTC
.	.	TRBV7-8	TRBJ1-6	CASSLVAANNSPLHF	TGTGCCAGCAGCTTAGTGGCCGCCAATAATTCACCCCTCCACTTT
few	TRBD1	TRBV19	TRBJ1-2	CASSTQGAGDYGYTF	TGTGCCAGTAGTACACAGGGGGCAGGCGACTATGGCTACACCTTC
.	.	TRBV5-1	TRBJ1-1	CASSLERGRGTEAFF	TGCGCCAGCAGCTTGGAACGGGGTCGTGGCACTGAAGCTTTCTTT
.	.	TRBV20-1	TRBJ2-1	CSADGLKGFF	TGCAGTGCCGATGGACTCAAGGGGTTCTTC
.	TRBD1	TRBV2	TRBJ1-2	CASSEQGAIGYTF	TGTGCCAGCAGTGAACAGGGGGCTATTGGCTACACCTTC
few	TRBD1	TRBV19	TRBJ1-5	CASSIPGGQQPQHF	TGTGCCAGTAGTATCCCAGGGGGACAGCAGCCCCAGCATTTT
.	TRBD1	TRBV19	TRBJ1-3	CASRESQGAPGNTIYF	TGTGCCAGTAGGGAATCACAGGGGGCGCCTGGAAACACCATATATTTT
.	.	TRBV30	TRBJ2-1	CAWTIKGVRHNEQFF	TGTGCCTGGACCATTAAAGGGGTCCGCCACAATGAGCAGTTCTTC
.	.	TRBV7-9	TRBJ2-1	CASSFGGIGVNEQFF	TGTGCCAGCAGCTTTGGGGGGATCGGAGTCAATGAGCAGTTCTTC
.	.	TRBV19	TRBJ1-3	CASSISGTNSGNTIYF	TGTGCCAGTAGTATATCCGGGACAAACTCTGGAAACACCATATATTTT
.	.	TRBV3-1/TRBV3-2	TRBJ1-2	CASSRTVGYTF	TGTGCCAGCAGCAGGACAGTTGGCTACACCTTC
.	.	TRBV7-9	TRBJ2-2	CASSLAGQFTGELFF	TGTGCCAGCAGCTTAGCCGGACAGTTCACCGGGGAGCTGTTTTTT
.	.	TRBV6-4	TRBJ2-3	CASSDEAGPTDTQYF	TGTGCCAGCAGTGACGAGGCAGGGCCCACAGATACGCAGTATTTT
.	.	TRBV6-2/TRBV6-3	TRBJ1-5	CASSSDRSEDQPQHF	TGTGCCAGCAGTAGCGACAGGTCGGAAGATCAGCCCCAGCATTTT
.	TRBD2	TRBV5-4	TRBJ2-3	CASRSGGRTDTQYF	TGTGCCAGCAGAAGCGGGGGGCGCACAGATACGCAGTATTTT
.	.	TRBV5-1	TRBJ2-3	CASSFSPDTQYF	TGCGCCAGCAGCTTCTCCCCAGATACGCAGTATTTT
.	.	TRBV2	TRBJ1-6	CASTKTRATNSPLHF	TGTGCCAGCACAAAAACGAGGGCAACAAATTCACCCCTCCACTTT
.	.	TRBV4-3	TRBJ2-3	CASSQLGAADTQYF	TGCGCCAGCAGCCAACTTGGGGCTGCAGATACGCAGTATTTT
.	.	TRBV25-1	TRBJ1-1	CASSRGDPGVVNTEAFF	TGTGCCAGCAGTCGAGGGGATCCAGGGGTCGTGAACACTGAAGCTTTCTTT
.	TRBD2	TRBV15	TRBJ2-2	CATSSQRGHEELFF	TGTGCCACCAGCAGCCAGCGGGGTCACGAGGAGCTGTTTTTT
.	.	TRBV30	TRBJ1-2	CAREGAGGYTF	TGTGCCCGGGAGGGTGCAGGGGGCTACACCTTC
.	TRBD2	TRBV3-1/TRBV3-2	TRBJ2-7	CASSQGRAGTSEYF	TGTGCCAGCAGCCAAGGGAGAGCCGGGACTAGCGAATACTTC
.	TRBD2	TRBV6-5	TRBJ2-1	CASSTGTRPYNEQFF	TGTGCCAGCAGCACCGGGACTAGGCCCTACAATGAGCAGTTCTTC
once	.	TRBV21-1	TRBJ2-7	CASSRGDRGPPWRYF	TGTGCCAGCAGCAGAGGGGACAGGGGCCCCCCTTGGCGGTACTTC
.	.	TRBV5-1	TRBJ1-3	CASSLNGDSGNTIYF	TGCGCCAGCAGCTTGAACGGGGACTCTGGAAACACCATATATTTT
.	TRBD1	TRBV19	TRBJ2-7	CASRPGTASYEQYF	TGTGCCAGTAGACCAGGGACAGCGTCCTACGAGCAGTACTTC
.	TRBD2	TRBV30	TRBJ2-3	CAWSVLAGHTDTQYF	TGTGCCTGGAGTGTACTAGCGGGACATACAGATACGCAGTATTTT
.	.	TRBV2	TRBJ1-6	CASSGEGYNSPLHF	TGTGCCAGCAGTGGGGAGGGGTACAATTCACCCCTCCACTTT
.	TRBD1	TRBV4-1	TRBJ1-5	CASSQERFGTGENQPQHF	TGCGCCAGCAGCCAAGAACGATTCGGGACAGGGGAGAATCAGCCCCAGCATTTT
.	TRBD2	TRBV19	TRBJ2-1	CASSLSGRPIIHEQFF	TGTGCCAGTAGTTTGAGCGGGAGGCCGATTATACATGAGCAGTTCTTC
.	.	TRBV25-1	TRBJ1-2	CASSSLGDGYTF	TGTGCCAGCAGTAGTCTGGGCGATGGCTACACCTTC
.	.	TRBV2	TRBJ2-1	CASSGGGYSYNEQFF	TGTGCCAGCAGCGGAGGCGGATATTCCTACAATGAGCAGTTCTTC
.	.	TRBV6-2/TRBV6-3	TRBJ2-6	CASSLGANVLTF	TGTGCCAGCAGTCTTGGGGCCAACGTCCTGACTTTC
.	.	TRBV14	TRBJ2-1	CASSQRTAGALREQFF	TGTGCCAGCAGCCAACGAACTGCGGGGGCCTTGAGAGAGCAGTTCTTC
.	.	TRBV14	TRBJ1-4	CASSQGASWNEKLFF	TGTGCCAGCAGCCAAGGGGCCTCTTGGAATGAAAAACTGTTTTTT
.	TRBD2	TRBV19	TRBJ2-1	CASSSSGTFSYNEQFF	TGTGCCAGTAGTAGTAGCGGGACGTTTTCCTACAATGAGCAGTTCTTC
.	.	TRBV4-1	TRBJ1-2	CASSQEVTGPRISGYTF	TGCGCCAGCAGCCAAGAGGTAACAGGCCCTAGGATAAGTGGCTACACCTTC
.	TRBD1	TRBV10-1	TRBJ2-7	CASSEAGGIDEQYF	TGCGCCAGCAGTGAGGCAGGGGGCATCGACGAGCAGTACTTC
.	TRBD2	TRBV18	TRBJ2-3	CASLLLAGATDTQYF	TGTGCCAGCTTACTACTAGCGGGGGCCACAGATACGCAGTATTTT
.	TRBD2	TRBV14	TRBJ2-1	CASSQEGSLAGVHNEQFF	TGTGCCAGCAGCCAAGAAGGTTCCCTAGCGGGAGTCCACAATGAGCAGTTCTTC
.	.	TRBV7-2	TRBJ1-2	CASSLDRGWEGYTF	TGTGCCAGCAGCTTGGATAGGGGATGGGAAGGCTACACCTTC
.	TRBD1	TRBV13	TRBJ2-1	CASSSDRGSYNEQFF	TGTGCCAGCAGCTCAGACAGGGGCTCCTACAATGAGCAGTTCTTC
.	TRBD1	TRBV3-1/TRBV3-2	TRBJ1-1	CASSPKDRGVRNTEAFF	TGTGCCAGCAGCCCCAAGGACAGGGGAGTAAGAAACACTGAAGCTTTCTTT
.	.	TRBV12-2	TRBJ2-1	CASRQTAVERGSTYNEQFF	TGTGCAAGTCGTCAGACGGCCGTAGAGCGGGGGTCGACCTACAATGAGCAGTTCTTC
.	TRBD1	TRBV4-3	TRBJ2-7	CASSQDGTGGTEQYF	TGCGCCAGCAGCCAAGATGGGACAGGGGGCACCGAGCAGTACTTC